Below, one TCR beta chain is given with its context. Its specificity is not known. The source of the sample is a study of T cell responses to AZD1222 COVID-19 vaccine. Assay used: immunoSEQ multiplex PCR; TCRdb lists only in-frame clones, some missing. The sample includes 140,000 to 150,000 clones, 75% to 95% of them seen just once. Study-level results: Donors were mostly white British, more females; clonal diversity possibly underestimated. Vaccination with two AZD1222 doses was followed by a rise in Spike-specific TCR breadth and depth. Of spike-specific TCRs, nearly half reportedly target regions left unmutated in variants.

Material: peripheral blood, obtained on day 0 of MenACWY control vaccination. The TCR comes from an adult in good health.

The CDR3 region is CASSEEGLSNQPQHF. The CDR3 nucleotides read TGTGCCAGCAGTGAAGAGGGGTTAAGCAATCAGCCCCAGCATTTT. The chain links TRBV6-1 to TRBJ1-5, with D possibly TRBD1 on 5 matching bases. V was clipped by 1 base and J by 1 base, with 8 bases between them. CDR3 size: 15 residues. Germline V gene sequence: CDR1 MNHNS, CDR2 SASEGT.